These 21 T cell receptor beta chains were sequenced from one sample in a study of Ad26.COV2.S vaccination and SARS-CoV-2 variants. Noted treatment: roughly 20 received Ad26.COV2.S at low or high dose, single or two shots; several received placebo; per-sample allocation not given. It was on day 63 after the first vaccine or placebo injection that samples were taken. Produced via immunoSEQ multiplex PCR; TCRdb's table is partial and in-frame only. The top ten clones hold approximately 1.7% of a sample with 450,000 to 550,000 clones, 70% to 90% of them seen once. The sequences come from peripheral blood, collected in a trial of Ad26.COV2.S vaccine versus placebo. Receptors were obtained from a person aged 18 to 65 who received the Ad26.COV2.S COVID-19 vaccine or a placebo.

This rearrangement joins TRBV14 to TRBJ1-6, with a tentative D call TRBD1 (6 bases). Trimming left V 1 base short and J 6 bases short, with 13 bases between. The CDR3 spans 16 residues. Looked up from germline, CDR1 is SGHDN and CDR2 is FVKESK. CDR3 in amino acids: CASSQVLGGGNSPLHF. The CDR3 region has the DNA TGTGCCAGCAGCCAAGTGCTAGGAGGGGGTAATTCACCCCTCCACTTT.

The chain carries TRBV7-8 and TRBJ1-2; a weak D match, TRBD1 (6 bases). V was shortened by 3 bases and J by 7 bases, with 18 bases between the two germline ends. In germline, CDR1 is SGHVS, CDR2 FQNEAQ. This CDR3 comprises 15 residues. The CDR3: CASSFTEQGRGGYTF. The CDR3 DNA sequence: TGTGCCAGCAGCTTTACTGAACAGGGTAGAGGTGGCTACACCTTC. The full variable domain, with the rest looked up from reference TRBV7-8 and TRBJ1-2, is GAGVSQSPRYKVAKRGQDVALRCDPISGHVSLFWYQQALGQGPEFLTYFQNEAQLDKSGLPSDRFFAERPEGSVSTLKIQRTQQEDSAVYLCASSFTEQGRGGYTFGSGTRLTVV.

The chain joins TRBV5-1 to TRBJ2-1; possibly TRBD1 for D (5 bases). CDR3 size: 15 residues. The V gene's germline CDR1 is SGHRS and CDR2 YFSETQ. V lost 4 bases and J lost 1, with 12 bases in between. The CDR3: CASSPTTESYNEQFF. CDR3 nucleotides: TGCGCCAGCAGCCCGACGACAGAGTCCTACAATGAGCAGTTCTTC.

The V and J genes are TRBV4-2 and TRBJ1-5, with unresolved D. Trimming removed 0 bases from V and 0 bases from J, with 12 bases in between. This CDR3 has 17 residues. Germline assignment: CDR1 LGHNA and CDR2 YNFKEQ. DNA of the CDR3: TGTGCCAGCAGCCAAGATGGAGTCGCGAATAGCAATCAGCCCCAGCATTTT. Encoded protein: CASSQDGVANSNQPQHF.

This chain joins TRBV9 and TRBJ1-4; perhaps TRBD1 as D (5 bases). The V gene's germline CDR1 is SGDLS and CDR2 YYNGEE. Trimming stripped 0 bases from V and 5 bases from J, with 8 bases between. The CDR3 length is 14 residues. The CDR3 nucleotides are TGTGCCAGCAGCGTAGGCAGGGTGAATGAAAAACTGTTTTTT. Residues: CASSVGRVNEKLFF.

V gene TRBV3-1 (or the pseudogene TRBV3-2) combines with J gene TRBJ2-7; 8 nucleotides match TRBD2. J lost 4 bases, V lost 1 base, and 6 bases had no gene match. The CDR3 sequence is 15 residues long. Germline CDR1 and CDR2: LGHDT and YNNKEL (reference sequence). The CDR3 protein is CASSQGSSGRYEQYF. DNA of the CDR3: TGTGCCAGCAGCCAAGGGTCTAGCGGGCGGTACGAGCAGTACTTC.

The chain joins TRBV27 to TRBJ1-6; D ambiguous. The V end lost 6 bases, the J end lost 6 bases, and 24 bases lay between the germline ends. The CDR3 sequence is 18 residues long. The germline gives CDR1 MNHEY, CDR2 SMNVEV (reference sequence). CDR3 in DNA: TGTGCCAGCAGCCCCCGTGGGTGGTCTAGGGAGCCTAATTCACCCCTCCACTTT. It is translated as CASSPRGWSREPNSPLHF.

The rearrangement uses TRBV19 and TRBJ1-2; no clear D. The germline V and J ends were trimmed by 1 base and 2 bases, with 8 bases remaining between them. Germline lookup yields CDR1 LNHDA and CDR2 SQIVND (reference sequence). The CDR3 length is 14 residues. The CDR3 region has the DNA TGTGCCAGTAGTATAGGTGATCCAAACTATGGCTACACCTTC. Translated: CASSIGDPNYGYTF.

This chain joins TRBV28 and TRBJ2-1; 11 nucleotides line up with TRBD2. CDR1 MDHEN and CDR2 SYDVKM come from the germline V gene. The CDR3 contains 19 residues. J was trimmed by 1 base and V by 4 bases; bases with no gene match: 12. The CDR3 here is CASSSPSTSGRGSYNEQFF. CDR3 DNA: TGTGCCAGCAGTTCCCCCTCTACTAGCGGGAGAGGGTCCTACAATGAGCAGTTCTTC.

This rearrangement joins TRBV7-9 to TRBJ1-4; 7 positions agree with TRBD1. This CDR3 comprises 15 residues. Germline V gene lookup returns CDR1 SEHNR and CDR2 FQNEAQ (reference sequence). Unmatched junction bases numbered 6, after V lost 4 bases and J lost 4 bases. The CDR3 protein is CASSSGQLLNEKLFF. For the CDR3, the DNA is TGTGCCAGCAGCTCGGGACAGCTCCTTAATGAAAAACTGTTTTTT.

This sequence joins TRBV6-6 and TRBJ2-2, with D perhaps TRBD1 (6 bases). Germline lookup yields CDR1 MNHNY and CDR2 SVGAGI (reference sequence). Trimming stripped 6 bases from V and 0 bases from J, with 11 bases between. The length of the CDR3 is 15 residues. For the CDR3, the DNA is TGTGCCAGCAGCCCACGACAGGCGAACACCGGGGAGCTGTTTTTT. It translates to CASSPRQANTGELFF.

The V gene is TRBV6-2 or TRBV6-3, the J gene TRBJ2-7; 10 bases align to TRBD1. This CDR3 is built from 15 residues. From germline, CDR1 is MNHEY and CDR2 SVGEGT. J gave up 3 bases and V 4 bases, and 6 bases lay outside the gene matches. CDR3 coding DNA: TGTGCCAGCAGTTTCCACGGGACAGGGGACTACGAGCAGTACTTC. Translating gives CASSFHGTGDYEQYF.

The chain carries TRBV30 and TRBJ1-5; D is unresolved. V lost 2 bases to trimming and J lost 11 bases, with 13 bases between them. Germline CDR1 is GTSNPN and CDR2 is SVGIG (reference sequence). This CDR3 is 12 amino acids long. The CDR3 here is CAWSRLGLAQHF. In DNA form, the CDR3 reads TGTGCCTGGAGTCGGCTAGGTTTGGCCCAGCATTTT.

V gene TRBV7-8 combines with J gene TRBJ2-7, with 9 positions matching TRBD1. The V gene's germline CDR1 is SGHVS and CDR2 FQNEAQ. With 3 bases clipped from V and 4 bases from J, the junction kept 13 bases outside the gene matches. The CDR3 is 17 amino acids. CDR3 protein: CASSFFGTGPVGYEQYF. The CDR3 DNA is TGTGCCAGCAGCTTTTTCGGGACAGGGCCGGTCGGGTACGAGCAGTACTTC.

V usage is TRBV5-1 and J usage is TRBJ1-2; D is possibly TRBD1 (6 bases). Per germline, CDR1 SGHRS and CDR2 YFSETQ. Deletions cut 1 base from V and 4 bases from J, with 14 bases between. This CDR3 is 15 amino acids long. DNA of the CDR3: TGCGCCAGCAGCTTGATGACAGGAACGGGCTATGGCTACACCTTC. Protein sequence: CASSLMTGTGYGYTF.

This clone came up a few times. The chain carries TRBV7-2 and TRBJ1-2; TRBD1 agrees at 10 bases. The germline gives CDR1 SGHTA, CDR2 FQGNSA. The junction had 8 bases not matched to a gene; V was cut back by 1 base and J by 6 bases. The CDR3 is 16 residues long. Written as DNA, the CDR3 is TGTGCCAGCAGCTTAGTATTTGGGACAGGGGTGAATGGCTACACCTTC. This codes for CASSLVFGTGVNGYTF.

This clone was observed a single time. The chain uses TRBV19 and TRBJ1-2; TRBD1 agrees at 8 bases. Looked up from germline, CDR1 is LNHDA and CDR2 is SQIVND (reference sequence). This CDR3 contains 14 residues. The J segment lost 5 bases and the V segment lost 5 bases, leaving 7 bases of the junction unmatched. The CDR3 region is CASSPDRDIYGYTF. Here the CDR3 DNA reads TGTGCCAGTAGTCCGGACAGGGATATATATGGCTACACCTTC.

J is TRBJ2-3 and V is TRBV24-1, with TRBD2 matching 12 bases. CDR1 is KGHDR, CDR2 SFDVKD, per germline. The CDR3 is 16 amino acids. The V gene end was trimmed by 2 bases and the J gene end by 6 bases; junction bases not matched to a gene: 5. CDR3 nucleotide sequence: TGTGCCACCAGTGATTCAGCTAGCGGGAGGGCGGATACGCAGTATTTT. Protein product: CATSDSASGRADTQYF.

This clone turned up a few times. CDR3 region: CASSLGSNSNQPQHF. The CDR3 DNA reads TGTGCCAGCAGCTTAGGGTCGAATAGCAATCAGCCCCAGCATTTT. V is TRBV11-2 and J is TRBJ1-5; D gene uncertain. Germline values: CDR1 SGHAT, CDR2 FQNNGV. The V and J ends lost 1 base and 0 bases respectively, with 7 bases between them. The CDR3 sequence is 15 residues long.

The rearrangement uses TRBV19 and TRBJ2-1; 7 nucleotides agree with TRBD1. Germline CDR1 LNHDA, CDR2 SQIVND (reference sequence). The CDR3 extends over 14 amino acids. With V trimmed by 8 bases and J by 3 bases, 7 bases remained unmatched. CDR3 amino acids: CASGFRDSYNEQFF. As DNA, the CDR3 is TGTGCCAGTGGCTTCCGGGACAGCTACAATGAGCAGTTCTTC.

The chain combines TRBV4-3 with TRBJ1-2; D call uncertain. V lost 6 bases and J lost 7, with 12 bases in between. The CDR3 length is 12 residues. CDR1 is LGHNA, CDR2 YSLEER, per germline. The CDR3 nucleotides are TGCGCCAGCAGTTTCTCCGGCCGTGGCTACACCTTC. Translation gives CASSFSGRGYTF.